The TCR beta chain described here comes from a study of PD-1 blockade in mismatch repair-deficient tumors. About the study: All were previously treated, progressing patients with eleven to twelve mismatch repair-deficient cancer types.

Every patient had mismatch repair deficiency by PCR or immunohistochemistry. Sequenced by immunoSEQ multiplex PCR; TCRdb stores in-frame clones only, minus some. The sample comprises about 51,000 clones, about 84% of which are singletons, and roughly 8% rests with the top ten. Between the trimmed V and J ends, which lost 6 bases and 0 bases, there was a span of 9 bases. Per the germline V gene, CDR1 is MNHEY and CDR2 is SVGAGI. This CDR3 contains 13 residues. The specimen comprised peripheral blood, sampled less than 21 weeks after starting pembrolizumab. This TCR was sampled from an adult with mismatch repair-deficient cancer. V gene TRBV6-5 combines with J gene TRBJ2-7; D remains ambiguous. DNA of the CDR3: TGTGCCAGCAGCTTTTTAAGCTCCTACGAGCAGTACTTC. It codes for CASSFLSSYEQYF.